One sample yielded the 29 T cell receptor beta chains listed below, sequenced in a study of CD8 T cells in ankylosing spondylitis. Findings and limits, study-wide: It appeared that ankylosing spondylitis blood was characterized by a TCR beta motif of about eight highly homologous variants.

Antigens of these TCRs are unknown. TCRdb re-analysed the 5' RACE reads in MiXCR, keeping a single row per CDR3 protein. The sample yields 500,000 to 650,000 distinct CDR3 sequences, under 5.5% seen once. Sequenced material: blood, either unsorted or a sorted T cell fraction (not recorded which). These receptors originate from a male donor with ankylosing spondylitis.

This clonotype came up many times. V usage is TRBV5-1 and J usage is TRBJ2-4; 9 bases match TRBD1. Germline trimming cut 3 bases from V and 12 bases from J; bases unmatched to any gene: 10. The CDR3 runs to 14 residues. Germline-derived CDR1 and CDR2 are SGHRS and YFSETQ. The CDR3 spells CASSSGTGKVHQYF. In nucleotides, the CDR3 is TGCGCCAGCAGCTCCGGGACAGGGAAAGTACATCAGTACTTC.

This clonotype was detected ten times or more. The CDR3 protein is CASSYGANSNQPQHF. In nucleotides, the CDR3 is TGTGCCAGCAGTTACGGGGCCAATAGCAATCAGCCCCAGCATTTT. The genes are TRBV6-5 and TRBJ1-5; a possible D gene is TRBD1 (5 bases). The ends were cut back, 2 bases at V and 0 bases at J, with 8 bases in the middle. The CDR3 runs to 15 residues. Germline CDR1 and CDR2: MNHEY and SVGAGI.

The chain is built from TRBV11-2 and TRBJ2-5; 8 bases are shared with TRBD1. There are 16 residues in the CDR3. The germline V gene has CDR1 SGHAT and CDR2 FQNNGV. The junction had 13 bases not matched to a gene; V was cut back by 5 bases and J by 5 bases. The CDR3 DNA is TGTGCCAGCAGCACTAATGGGCAGGGGGCGGGGGAGACCCAGTACTTC. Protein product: CASSTNGQGAGETQYF.

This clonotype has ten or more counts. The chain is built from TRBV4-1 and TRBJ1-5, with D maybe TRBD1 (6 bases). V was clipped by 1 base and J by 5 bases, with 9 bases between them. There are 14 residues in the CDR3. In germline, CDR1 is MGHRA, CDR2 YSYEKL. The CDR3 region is CASSQVGQYQPQHF. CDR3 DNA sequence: TGCGCCAGCAGCCAAGTCGGACAGTATCAGCCCCAGCATTTT.

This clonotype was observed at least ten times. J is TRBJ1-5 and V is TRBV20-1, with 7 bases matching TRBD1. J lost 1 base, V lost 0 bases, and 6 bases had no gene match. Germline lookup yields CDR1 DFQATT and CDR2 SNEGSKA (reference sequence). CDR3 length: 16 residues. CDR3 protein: CSARDHRGMSNQPQHF. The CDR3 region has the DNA TGCAGTGCTAGAGACCACAGGGGAATGAGCAATCAGCCCCAGCATTTT.

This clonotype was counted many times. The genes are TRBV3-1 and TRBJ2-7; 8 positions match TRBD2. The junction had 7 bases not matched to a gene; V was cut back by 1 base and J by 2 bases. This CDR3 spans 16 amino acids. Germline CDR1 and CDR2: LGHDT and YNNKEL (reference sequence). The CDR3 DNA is TGTGCCAGCAGCCAAGTCATGCAGCGGGGGCCCTACGAGCAGTACTTC. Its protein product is CASSQVMQRGPYEQYF.

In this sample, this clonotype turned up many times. The CDR3 DNA reads TGCGCCAGCAGCTTGTTACAGGGGAATGAAAAACTGTTTTTT. It encodes CASSLLQGNEKLFF. V gene TRBV5-1 combines with J gene TRBJ1-4; the match to TRBD1 covers 7 bases. V dropped 1 base and J dropped 5; count of bases not matched to a gene: 2. The CDR3 spans 14 residues. Germline loops: CDR1 SGHRS, CDR2 YFSETQ.

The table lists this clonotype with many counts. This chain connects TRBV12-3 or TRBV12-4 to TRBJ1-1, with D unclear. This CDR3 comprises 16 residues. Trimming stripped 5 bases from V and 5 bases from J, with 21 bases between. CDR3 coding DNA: TGTGCCAGCAGTCTCCGCTCGGGCAGGTTTAGGACTGAAGCTTTCTTT. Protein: CASSLRSGRFRTEAFF.

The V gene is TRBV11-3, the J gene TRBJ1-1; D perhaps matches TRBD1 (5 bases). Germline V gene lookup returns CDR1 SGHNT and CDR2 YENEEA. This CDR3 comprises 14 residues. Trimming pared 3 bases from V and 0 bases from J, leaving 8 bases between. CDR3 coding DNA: TGTGCCAGCAGCTTTTCAGGGATGAACACTGAAGCTTTCTTT. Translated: CASSFSGMNTEAFF.

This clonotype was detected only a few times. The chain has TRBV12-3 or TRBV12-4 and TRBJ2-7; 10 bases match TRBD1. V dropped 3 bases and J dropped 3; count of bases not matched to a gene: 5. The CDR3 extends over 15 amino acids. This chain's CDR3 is CASSFIWDRGYEQYF. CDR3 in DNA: TGTGCCAGCAGTTTCATTTGGGACAGGGGCTACGAGCAGTACTTC.

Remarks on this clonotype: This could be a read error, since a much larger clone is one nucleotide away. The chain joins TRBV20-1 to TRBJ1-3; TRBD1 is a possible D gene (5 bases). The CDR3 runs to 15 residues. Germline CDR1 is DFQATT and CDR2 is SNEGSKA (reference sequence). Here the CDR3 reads CSVPGRGSVGNTLYF. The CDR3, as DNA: TGCAGTGTCCCCGGTCGGGGGTCGGTCGGAAACACCCTATATTTT.

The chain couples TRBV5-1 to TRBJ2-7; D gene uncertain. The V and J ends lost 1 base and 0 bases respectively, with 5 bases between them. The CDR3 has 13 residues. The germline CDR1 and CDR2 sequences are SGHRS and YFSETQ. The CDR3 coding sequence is TGCGCCAGCAGCTTGCAGCCCTCCTACGAGCAGTACTTC. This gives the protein CASSLQPSYEQYF.

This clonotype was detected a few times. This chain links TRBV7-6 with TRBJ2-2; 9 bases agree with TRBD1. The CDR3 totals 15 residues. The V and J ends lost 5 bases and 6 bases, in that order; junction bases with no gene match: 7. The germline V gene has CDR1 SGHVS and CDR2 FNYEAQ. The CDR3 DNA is TGTGCCAGCAGCCCCGGACAGGGGTGGGCCGGGGAGCTGTTTTTT. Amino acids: CASSPGQGWAGELFF.

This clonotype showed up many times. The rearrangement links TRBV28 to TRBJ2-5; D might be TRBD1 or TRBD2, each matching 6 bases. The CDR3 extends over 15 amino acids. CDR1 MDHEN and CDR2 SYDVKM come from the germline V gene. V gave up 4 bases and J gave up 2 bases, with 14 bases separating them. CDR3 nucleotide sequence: TGTGCCAGCAGTTCCGGGGGCGGGTATCAAGAGACCCAGTACTTC. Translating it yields CASSSGGGYQETQYF.

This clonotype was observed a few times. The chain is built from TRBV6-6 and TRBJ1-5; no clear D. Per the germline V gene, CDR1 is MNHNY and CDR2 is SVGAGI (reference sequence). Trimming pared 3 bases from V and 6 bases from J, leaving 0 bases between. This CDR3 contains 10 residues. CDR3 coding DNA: TGTGCCAGCAGTTATCAGCCCCAGCATTTT. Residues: CASSYQPQHF.

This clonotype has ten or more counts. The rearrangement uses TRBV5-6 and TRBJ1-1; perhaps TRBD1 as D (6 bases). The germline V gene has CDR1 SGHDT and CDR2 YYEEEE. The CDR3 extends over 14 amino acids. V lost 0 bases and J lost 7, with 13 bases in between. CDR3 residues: CASSLVGADSEAFF. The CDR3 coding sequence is TGTGCCAGCAGCTTGGTAGGGGCGGACAGTGAAGCTTTCTTT.

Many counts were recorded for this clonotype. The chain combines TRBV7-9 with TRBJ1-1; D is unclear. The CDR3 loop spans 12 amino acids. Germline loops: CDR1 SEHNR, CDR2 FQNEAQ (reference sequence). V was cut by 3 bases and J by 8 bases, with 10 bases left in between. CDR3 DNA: TGTGCCAGCAGCTTGGACCTTTCAGAAGCTTTCTTT. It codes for CASSLDLSEAFF.

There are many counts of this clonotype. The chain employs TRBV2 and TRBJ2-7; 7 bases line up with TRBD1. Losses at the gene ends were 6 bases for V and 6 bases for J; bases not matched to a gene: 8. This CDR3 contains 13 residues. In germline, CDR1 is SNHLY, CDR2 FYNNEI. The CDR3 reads CASSRDSAREQYF. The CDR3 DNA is TGTGCCAGCAGCAGGGACAGCGCTCGCGAGCAGTACTTC.

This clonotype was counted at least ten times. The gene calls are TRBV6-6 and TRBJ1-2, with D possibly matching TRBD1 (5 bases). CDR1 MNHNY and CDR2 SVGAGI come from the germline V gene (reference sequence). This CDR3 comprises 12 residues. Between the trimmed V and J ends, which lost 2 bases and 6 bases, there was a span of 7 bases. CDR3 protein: CASSYTGDGYTF. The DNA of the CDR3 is TGTGCCAGCAGTTACACAGGAGATGGCTACACCTTC.

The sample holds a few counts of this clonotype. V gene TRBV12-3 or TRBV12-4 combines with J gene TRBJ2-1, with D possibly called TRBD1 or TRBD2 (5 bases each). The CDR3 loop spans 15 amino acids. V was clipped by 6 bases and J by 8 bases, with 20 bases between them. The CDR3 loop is CASSPGLVRTYEQFF. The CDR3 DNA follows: TGTGCCAGCAGCCCGGGGCTAGTGAGAACTTATGAGCAGTTCTTC.

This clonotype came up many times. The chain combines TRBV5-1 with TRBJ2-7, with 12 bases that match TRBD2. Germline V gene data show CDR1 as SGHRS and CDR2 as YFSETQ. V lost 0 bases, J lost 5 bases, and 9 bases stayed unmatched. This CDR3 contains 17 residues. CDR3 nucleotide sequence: TGCGCCAGCAGCTTGGGCTATTCTAGCGGGAGGGCCCACGAGCAGTACTTC. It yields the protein CASSLGYSSGRAHEQYF.

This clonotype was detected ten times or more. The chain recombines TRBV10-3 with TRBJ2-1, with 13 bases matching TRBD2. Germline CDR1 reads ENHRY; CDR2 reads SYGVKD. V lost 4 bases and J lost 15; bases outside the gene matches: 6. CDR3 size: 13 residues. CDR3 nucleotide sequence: TGTGCCATCAGTGGGACTAGCGGGGGTGTACCGTTCTTC. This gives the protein CAISGTSGGVPFF.

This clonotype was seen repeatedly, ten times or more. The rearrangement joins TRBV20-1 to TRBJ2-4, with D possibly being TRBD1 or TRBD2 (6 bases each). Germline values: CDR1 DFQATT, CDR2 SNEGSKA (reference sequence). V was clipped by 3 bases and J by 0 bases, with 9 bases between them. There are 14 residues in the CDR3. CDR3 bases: TGCAGTGCTAGGGAGGGGGTAGCCAAAAACATTCAGTACTTC. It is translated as CSAREGVAKNIQYF.

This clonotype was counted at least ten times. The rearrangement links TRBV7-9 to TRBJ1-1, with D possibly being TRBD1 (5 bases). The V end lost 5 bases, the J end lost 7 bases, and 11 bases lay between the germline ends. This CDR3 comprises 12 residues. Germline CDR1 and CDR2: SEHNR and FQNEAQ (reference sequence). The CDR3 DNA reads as TGTGCCAGCAGCCCCGGGGACCTTGAAGCTTTCTTT. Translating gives CASSPGDLEAFF.

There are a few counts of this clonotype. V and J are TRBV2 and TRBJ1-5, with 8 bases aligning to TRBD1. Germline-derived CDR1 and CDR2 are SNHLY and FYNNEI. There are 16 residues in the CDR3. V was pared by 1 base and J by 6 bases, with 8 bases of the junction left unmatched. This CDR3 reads CASSEGTGYLTQPQHF. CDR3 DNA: TGTGCCAGCAGTGAAGGGACAGGGTATCTTACTCAGCCCCAGCATTTT.

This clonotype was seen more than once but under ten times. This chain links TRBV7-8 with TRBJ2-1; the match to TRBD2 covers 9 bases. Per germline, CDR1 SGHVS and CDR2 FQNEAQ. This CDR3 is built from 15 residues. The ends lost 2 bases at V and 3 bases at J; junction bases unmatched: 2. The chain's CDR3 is CASSLRTSVYNEQFF. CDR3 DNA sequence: TGTGCCAGCAGCTTAAGGACTAGCGTCTACAATGAGCAGTTCTTC.

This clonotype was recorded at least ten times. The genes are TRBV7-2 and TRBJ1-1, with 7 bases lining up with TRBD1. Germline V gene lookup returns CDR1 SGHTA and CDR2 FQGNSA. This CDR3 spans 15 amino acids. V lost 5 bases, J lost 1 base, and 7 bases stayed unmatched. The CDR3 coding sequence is TGTGCCAGCAGCCAACAGGGGTCGGGGAACACTGAAGCTTTCTTT. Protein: CASSQQGSGNTEAFF.

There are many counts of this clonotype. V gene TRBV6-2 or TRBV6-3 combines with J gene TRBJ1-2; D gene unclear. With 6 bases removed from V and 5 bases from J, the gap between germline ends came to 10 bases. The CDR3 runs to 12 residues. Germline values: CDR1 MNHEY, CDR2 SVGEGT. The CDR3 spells CASRADEYGYTF. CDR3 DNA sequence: TGTGCCAGCAGAGCTGACGAGTATGGCTACACCTTC.

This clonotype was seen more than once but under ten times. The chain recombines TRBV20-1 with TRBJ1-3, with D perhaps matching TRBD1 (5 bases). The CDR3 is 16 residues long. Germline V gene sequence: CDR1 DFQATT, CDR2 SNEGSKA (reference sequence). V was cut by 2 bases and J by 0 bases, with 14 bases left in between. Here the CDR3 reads CSARRKGRGSGNTIYF. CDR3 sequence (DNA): TGCAGTGCTAGACGGAAGGGAAGGGGCTCTGGAAACACCATATATTTT.